Below, 6 T cell receptor beta chains from the same sample are listed, as sequenced in a study of cytomegalovirus exposure and HLA in healthy donors. Produced via immunoSEQ multiplex PCR; TCRdb's table is partial and in-frame only. The sample contains about 140,000 clones, less than 90% of which appear only once. Sequencing used PBMCs. These receptors came from a man in his late teens or twenties in good health and CMV-seronegative.

This chain links TRBV27 with TRBJ2-3, with 10 bases matching TRBD2. This CDR3 comprises 22 residues. The V gene's germline CDR1 is MNHEY and CDR2 SMNVEV (reference sequence). J gave up 2 bases and V 5 bases, and 25 bases lay outside the gene matches. CDR3 in amino acids: CASSPRGRTGLAERLLTDTQYF. The DNA for the CDR3 is TGTGCCAGCAGTCCCCGAGGGAGGACCGGACTAGCGGAGCGACTTCTCACAGATACGCAGTATTTT.

The chain is built from TRBV27 and TRBJ1-2; 7 positions match TRBD1. Germline V CDR1 and CDR2: MNHEY, SMNVEV (reference sequence). V was pared by 4 bases and J by 7 bases, with 15 bases of the junction left unmatched. This CDR3 is built from 16 residues. This CDR3 reads CASSWHSTGIVGGYTF. CDR3 DNA: TGTGCCAGCAGTTGGCACTCGACAGGGATCGTGGGTGGCTACACCTTC.

The chain carries TRBV15 and TRBJ1-6; perhaps TRBD1 as D (6 bases). V was cut by 3 bases and J by 5 bases, with 8 bases left in between. The CDR3 loop spans 14 amino acids. Germline CDR1 and CDR2: LNHNV and YYDKDF (reference sequence). The CDR3 DNA sequence: TGTGCCACCAGCAGGGACAGAGATAATTCACCCCTCCACTTT. Translated, it gives CATSRDRDNSPLHF.

V and J are TRBV11-2 and TRBJ2-7, with D unclear. The CDR3 runs to 17 residues. Trimming left V 4 bases short and J 0 bases short, with 19 bases between. Germline loops: CDR1 SGHAT, CDR2 FQNNGV. As DNA, the CDR3 is TGTGCCAGCAGCTCGGTTTCTGGGCGAACTCCCTCCTACGAGCAGTACTTC. Its translation is CASSSVSGRTPSYEQYF.

This clone was seen only once. This rearrangement joins TRBV28 to TRBJ1-4; D gene unclear. Germline values: CDR1 MDHEN, CDR2 SYDVKM. V was pared by 2 bases and J by 8 bases, with 12 bases between. CDR3 size: 14 residues. The CDR3 here is CASSLPHRGEKLFF. The CDR3 DNA sequence: TGTGCCAGCAGTTTACCCCATCGAGGGGAAAAACTGTTTTTT.

V and J are TRBV28 and TRBJ2-3; D call uncertain. The CDR3 loop spans 13 amino acids. The V gene's germline CDR1 is MDHEN and CDR2 SYDVKM. The V end lost 1 base, the J end lost 6 bases, and 8 bases lay between the germline ends. The CDR3 nucleotides read TGTGCCAGCAGTTTATCTCGAGTGGATACGCAGTATTTT. It yields the protein CASSLSRVDTQYF.